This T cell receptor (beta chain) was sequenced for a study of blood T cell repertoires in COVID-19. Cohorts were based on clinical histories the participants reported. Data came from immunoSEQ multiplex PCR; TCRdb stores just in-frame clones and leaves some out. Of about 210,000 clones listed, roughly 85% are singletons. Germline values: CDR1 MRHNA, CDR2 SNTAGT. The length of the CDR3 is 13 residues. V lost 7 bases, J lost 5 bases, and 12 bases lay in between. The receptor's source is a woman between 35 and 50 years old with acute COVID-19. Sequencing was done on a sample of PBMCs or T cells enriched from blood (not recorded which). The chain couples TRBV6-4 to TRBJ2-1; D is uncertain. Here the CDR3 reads CASNPDTDNEQFF. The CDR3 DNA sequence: TGTGCCAGCAACCCAGATACCGACAATGAGCAGTTCTTC.